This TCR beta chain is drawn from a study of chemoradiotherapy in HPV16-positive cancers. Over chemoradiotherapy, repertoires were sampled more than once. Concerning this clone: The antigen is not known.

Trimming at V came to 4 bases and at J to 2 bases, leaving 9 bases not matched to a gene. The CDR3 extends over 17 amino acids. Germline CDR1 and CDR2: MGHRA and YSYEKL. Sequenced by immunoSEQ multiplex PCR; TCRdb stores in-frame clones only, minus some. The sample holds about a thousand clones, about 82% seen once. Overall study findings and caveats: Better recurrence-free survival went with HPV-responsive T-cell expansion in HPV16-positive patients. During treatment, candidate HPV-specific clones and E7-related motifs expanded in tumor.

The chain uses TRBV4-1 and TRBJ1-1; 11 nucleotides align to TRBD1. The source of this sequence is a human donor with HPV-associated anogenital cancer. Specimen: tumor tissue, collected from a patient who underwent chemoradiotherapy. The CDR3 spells CASSLGGTGGKNTEAFF. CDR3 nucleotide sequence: TGCGCCAGCAGCCTCGGGGGGACAGGGGGGAAAAACACTGAAGCTTTCTTT.